This T cell receptor (beta chain) stems from a study of regulatory T cells in long-lasting Graves disease. Germline assignment: CDR1 MDHEN and CDR2 SYDVKM. The germline V and J ends were trimmed by 5 bases and 9 bases, with 19 bases remaining between them. The CDR3 is 14 amino acids. iRepertoire HTBI primers and Arm-PCR of CDR3 regions built TCR beta libraries. One entry per CDR3 protein results from TCRdb running MiXCR on the multiplex PCR reads. Of over 350,000 distinct CDR3 sequences in the sample, about 15% were seen once. This clonotype was counted at least ten times. This sample's time point: newly diagnosed GD, antithyroid drugs for less than 3 months. Isolated PBMC RNA provided the starting material for the TCR library. This sample was also put to use in a study of T cells in Graves' hyperthyroidism and ophthalmopathy.

The sample here was peripheral blood mononuclear cells (PBMCs), taken at new diagnosis, from a patient treated with antithyroid drugs. This clonotype originated in a woman aged 40-49 years with Graves disease. The V and J genes are TRBV28 and TRBJ2-5; TRBD1 is a possible D gene (6 bases). CDR3 loop: CASSAPGQGVAQYF. CDR3 DNA sequence: TGTGCCAGCAGTGCCCCGGGACAAGGGGTGGCCCAGTACTTC.